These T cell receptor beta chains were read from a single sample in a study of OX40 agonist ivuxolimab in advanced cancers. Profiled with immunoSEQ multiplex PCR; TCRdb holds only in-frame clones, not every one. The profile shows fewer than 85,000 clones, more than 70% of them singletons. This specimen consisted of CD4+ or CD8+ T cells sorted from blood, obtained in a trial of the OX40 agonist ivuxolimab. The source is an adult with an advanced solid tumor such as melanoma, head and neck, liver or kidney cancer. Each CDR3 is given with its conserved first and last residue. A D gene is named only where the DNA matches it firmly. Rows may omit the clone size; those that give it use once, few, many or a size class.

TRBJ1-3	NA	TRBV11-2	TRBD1	CASTPGQTSGNTIYF	TGTGCCAGCACCCCGGGACAGACCTCTGGAAACACCATATATTTT
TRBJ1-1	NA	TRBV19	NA	CASKGPGWGTEAFF	TGTGCCAGTAAAGGGCCAGGGTGGGGGACTGAAGCTTTCTTT
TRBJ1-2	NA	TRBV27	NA	CASRYQTGVNYGYTF	TGTGCCAGCAGATACCAGACAGGCGTAAACTATGGCTACACCTTC
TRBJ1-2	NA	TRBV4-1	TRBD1	CASSQAGQGALGSGYTF	TGCGCCAGCAGCCAAGCCGGACAGGGGGCGCTGGGAAGTGGCTACACCTTC
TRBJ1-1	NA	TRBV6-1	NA	CASSDYLGNTEAFF	TGTGCCAGCAGTGATTATTTGGGGAACACTGAAGCTTTCTTT
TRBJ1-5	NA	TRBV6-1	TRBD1	CATSRQGSNQPQHF	TGTGCCACCTCGCGACAGGGGAGCAATCAGCCCCAGCATTTT
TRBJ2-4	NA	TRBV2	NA	CASSDLDSNIQYF	TGTGCCAGCAGTGATTTGGACTCAAACATTCAGTACTTC
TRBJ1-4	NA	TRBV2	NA	CASSETGTSREKLFF	TGTGCCAGCAGTGAAACAGGGACCTCGCGTGAAAAACTGTTTTTT
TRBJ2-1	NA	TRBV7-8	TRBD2	CASSPQVSGTREQFF	TGTGCCAGCAGCCCCCAAGTTAGCGGGACTCGCGAGCAGTTCTTC
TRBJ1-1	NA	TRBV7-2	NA	CASSGPNRPGRLNTEAFF	TGTGCCAGCAGCGGCCCCAACCGACCGGGACGGCTCAACACTGAAGCTTTCTTT
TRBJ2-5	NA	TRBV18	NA	CASSQGRGETQYF	TGTGCCAGCTCACAGGGTCGGGGGGAGACCCAGTACTTC
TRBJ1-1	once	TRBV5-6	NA	CASSLGMNTEAFF	TGTGCCAGCAGCTTGGGAATGAACACTGAAGCTTTCTTT
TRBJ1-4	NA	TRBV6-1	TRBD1	CASSGQGVEGEKLFF	TGTGCCAGCTCTGGACAGGGAGTAGAGGGTGAAAAACTGTTTTTT
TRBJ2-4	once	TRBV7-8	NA	CASSYEGRRIQYF	TGTGCCAGCAGCTACGAGGGACGGCGAATTCAGTACTTC
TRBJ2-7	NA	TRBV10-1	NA	CASQMASAGEQYF	TGCGCCAGCCAAATGGCCTCGGCGGGAGAGCAGTACTTC
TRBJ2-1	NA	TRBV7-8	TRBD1	CASSLPARQGLNEQFF	TGTGCCAGCAGCTTACCAGCCCGACAGGGATTGAATGAGCAGTTCTTC
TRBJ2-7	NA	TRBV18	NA	CASSGRAGEQYF	TGTGCCAGCTCAGGCAGGGCGGGCGAGCAGTACTTC
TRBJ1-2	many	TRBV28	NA	CASTGINYGYTF	TGTGCCAGCACCGGGATTAACTATGGCTACACCTTC
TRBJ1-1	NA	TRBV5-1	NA	CASSLVGDTEAFF	TGCGCCAGCAGCTTGGTAGGGGACACTGAAGCTTTCTTT
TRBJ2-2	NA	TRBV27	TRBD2	CASSLYTGTSGRAGELFF	TGTGCCAGCAGTTTATACACCGGGACTAGCGGGAGGGCCGGGGAGCTGTTTTTT
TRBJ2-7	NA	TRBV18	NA	CASSQFSGDGYEQYF	TGTGCCAGCTCACAGTTTTCGGGGGACGGCTACGAGCAGTACTTC
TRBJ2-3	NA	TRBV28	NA	CASKKSGTDTQYF	TGTGCCAGCAAAAAAAGTGGGACAGATACGCAGTATTTT
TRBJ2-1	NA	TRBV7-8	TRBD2	CASSLVASGGLSYNEQFF	TGTGCCAGCAGCTTAGTTGCTAGCGGGGGCCTGTCCTACAATGAGCAGTTCTTC
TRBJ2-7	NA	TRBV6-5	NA	CASSSQQGGYEQYF	TGTGCCAGCAGTTCGCAGCAGGGGGGATACGAGCAGTACTTC
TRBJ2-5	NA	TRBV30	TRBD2	CAWSGGAFETQYF	TGTGCCTGGAGCGGGGGGGCCTTTGAGACCCAGTACTTC
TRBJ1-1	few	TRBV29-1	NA	CSAGQTRAFF	TGCAGCGCCGGACAAACGAGGGCTTTCTTT
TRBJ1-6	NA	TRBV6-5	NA	CASRGDRFSPLHF	TGTGCCAGCAGGGGCGACAGATTCTCACCCCTCCACTTT
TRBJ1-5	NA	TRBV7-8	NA	CASSFGRNQPQHF	TGTGCCAGCAGCTTTGGGCGAAACCAGCCCCAGCATTTT
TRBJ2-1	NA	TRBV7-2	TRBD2	CASSLDSRAGFEQFF	TGTGCCAGCAGCTTAGATAGCCGAGCGGGGTTTGAGCAGTTCTTC
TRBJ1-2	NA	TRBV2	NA	CASSDSVFYGYTF	TGTGCCAGCAGTGATTCGGTTTTCTATGGCTACACCTTC
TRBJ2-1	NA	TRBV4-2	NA	CASSQLRDSGANEQFF	TGTGCCAGCAGCCAACTTAGAGATAGCGGCGCGAATGAGCAGTTCTTC
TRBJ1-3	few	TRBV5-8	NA	CASSLGVTGNTIYF	TGTGCCAGCAGCTTGGGGGTAACTGGAAACACCATATATTTT
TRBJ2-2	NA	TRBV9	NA	CASSVGPDTGELFF	TGTGCCAGCAGCGTAGGCCCCGACACCGGGGAGCTGTTTTTT